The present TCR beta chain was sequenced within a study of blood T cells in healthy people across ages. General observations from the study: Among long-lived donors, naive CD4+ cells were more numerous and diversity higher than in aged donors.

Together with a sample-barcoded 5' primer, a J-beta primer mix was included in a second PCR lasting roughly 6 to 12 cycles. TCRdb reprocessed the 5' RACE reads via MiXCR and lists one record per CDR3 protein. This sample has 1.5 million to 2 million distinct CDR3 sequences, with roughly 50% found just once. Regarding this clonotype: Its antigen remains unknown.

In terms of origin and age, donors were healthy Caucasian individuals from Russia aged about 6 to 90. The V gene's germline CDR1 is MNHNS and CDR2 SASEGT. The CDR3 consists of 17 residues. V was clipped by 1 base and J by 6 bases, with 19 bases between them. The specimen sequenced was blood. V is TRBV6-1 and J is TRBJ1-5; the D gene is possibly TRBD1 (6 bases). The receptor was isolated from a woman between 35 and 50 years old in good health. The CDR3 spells CASSEGQLRIGGQPQHF. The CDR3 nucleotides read TGTGCCAGCAGTGAAGGGCAGCTCAGGATAGGGGGTCAGCCCCAGCATTTT.